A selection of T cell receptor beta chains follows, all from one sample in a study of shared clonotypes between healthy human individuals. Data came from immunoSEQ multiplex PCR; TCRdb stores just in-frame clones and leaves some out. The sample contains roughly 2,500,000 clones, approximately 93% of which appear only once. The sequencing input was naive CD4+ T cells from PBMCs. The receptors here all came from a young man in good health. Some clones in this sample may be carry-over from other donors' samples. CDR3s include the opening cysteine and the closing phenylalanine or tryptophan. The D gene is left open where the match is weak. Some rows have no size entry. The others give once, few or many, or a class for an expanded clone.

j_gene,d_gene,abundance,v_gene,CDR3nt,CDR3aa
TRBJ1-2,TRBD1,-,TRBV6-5,TGTGCCAGCAGTTACTCGCGGACAGGGTCCTCTGGCTACACCTTC,CASSYSRTGSSGYTF
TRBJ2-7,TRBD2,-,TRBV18,TGTGCCAGCTCACCTGGACTAGCGGGAGATATCGAGCAGTACTTC,CASSPGLAGDIEQYF
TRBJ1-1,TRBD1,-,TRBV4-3,TGCGCCAGCAGCCACCGGGGACAGGGGACGCGCACTGAAGCTTTCTTT,CASSHRGQGTRTEAFF
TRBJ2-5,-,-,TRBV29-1,TGCAGCGTCGGGGGTCGGGCACAAGAGACCCAGTACTTC,CSVGGRAQETQYF
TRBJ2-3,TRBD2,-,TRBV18,TGTGCCAGCTCACCGTTTACTAGCGGACAAATAGGGGATACGCAGTATTTT,CASSPFTSGQIGDTQYF
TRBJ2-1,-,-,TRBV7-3,TGTGCCAGCAGCTTGCTTCAGCTAAGCTCCTACAATGAGCAGTTCTTC,CASSLLQLSSYNEQFF
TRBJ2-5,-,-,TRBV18,TGTGCCAGCTCACCACGGAGAGTCGGGACTGGGGAGACCCAGTACTTC,CASSPRRVGTGETQYF
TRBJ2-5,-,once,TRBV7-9,TGTGCCAGCAGCTTCCCAGGCGTGGAGACCCAGTACTTC,CASSFPGVETQYF
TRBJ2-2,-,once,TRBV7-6,TGTGCCAGCAGCTTCCGTGGGGGATTGAACACCGGGGAGCTGTTTTTT,CASSFRGGLNTGELFF
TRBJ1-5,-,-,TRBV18,TGTGCCAGCTCACGGGAACAGGATAGCAATCAGCCCCAGCATTTT,CASSREQDSNQPQHF
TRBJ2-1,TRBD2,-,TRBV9,TGTGCCAGTTCCGCCGGCGGGAGTTCCTACAATGAGCAGTTCTTC,CASSAGGSSYNEQFF
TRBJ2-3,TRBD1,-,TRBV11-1,TGTGCCAGCAGCTTAGATGGGCAGGGGGCAGATACGCAGTATTTT,CASSLDGQGADTQYF
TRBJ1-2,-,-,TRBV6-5,TGTGCCAGCAGAAGGGGGTCCGACTATGGCTACACCTTC,CASRRGSDYGYTF
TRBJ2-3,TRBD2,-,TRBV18,TGTGCCAGCTCATCACTAGCGGGCCACAGCACAGATACGCAGTATTTT,CASSSLAGHSTDTQYF
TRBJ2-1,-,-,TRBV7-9,TGTGCCAGCAGCTTTGGCGGACCCTACAATGAGCAGTTCTTC,CASSFGGPYNEQFF
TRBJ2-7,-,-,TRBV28,TGTGCCAGCAGTTTGGGGAGAAGGGTTAGCGAGCAGTACTTC,CASSLGRRVSEQYF
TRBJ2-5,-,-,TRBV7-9,TGTGCCAGCAGCTTAATCCCGGGATCGTACCAAGAGACCCAGTACTTC,CASSLIPGSYQETQYF
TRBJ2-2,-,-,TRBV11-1,TGTGCCAGCAGCTTTCAGGGGTGGACCGGGGAGCTGTTTTTT,CASSFQGWTGELFF
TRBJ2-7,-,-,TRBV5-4,TGTGCCAGCAGCCTTAGCGGAAACTCCTACGAGCAGTACTTC,CASSLSGNSYEQYF
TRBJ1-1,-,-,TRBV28,TGTGCCAGCAGTCTACTGGCTACTGAAGCTTTCTTT,CASSLLATEAFF
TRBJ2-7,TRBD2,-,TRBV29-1,TGCAGCTTTCAAGGGACTAGCGGGATGGACTACGAGCAGTACTTC,CSFQGTSGMDYEQYF
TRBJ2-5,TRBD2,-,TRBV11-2,TGTGCCAGCAGCATGGGACTAGCGGGGCAAGAGACCCAGTACTTC,CASSMGLAGQETQYF
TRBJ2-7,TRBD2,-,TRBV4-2,TGTGCCAGCAGCCCGGGTGCCTATAGCGGGACCCTCCCCCGGGACTACGAGCAGTACTTC,CASSPGAYSGTLPRDYEQYF
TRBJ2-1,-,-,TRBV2,TGTGCCAGCAGTCTTTTCGGACTAAACTCCTACAATGAGCAGTTCTTC,CASSLFGLNSYNEQFF
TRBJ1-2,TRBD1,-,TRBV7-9,TGTGCCAGCAGCTTCAAACAGGGGTCCTATGGCTACACCTTC,CASSFKQGSYGYTF
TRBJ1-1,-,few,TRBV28,TGTGCCAGCAGTTACAGGAGCACTGAAGCTTTCTTT,CASSYRSTEAFF
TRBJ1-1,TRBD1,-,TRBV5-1,TGCGCCAGCAGCTTGATTGGACAGGGAAACACTGAAGCTTTCTTT,CASSLIGQGNTEAFF
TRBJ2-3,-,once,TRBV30,TGTGCCTGGAGTTGGAGCAGAAGCACAGATACGCAGTATTTT,CAWSWSRSTDTQYF
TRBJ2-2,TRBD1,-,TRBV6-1,TGTGCCAGCAGCCCGACAGGGCTTAACACCGGGGAGCTGTTTTTT,CASSPTGLNTGELFF
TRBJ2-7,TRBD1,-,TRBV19,TGTGCCAGTAGTACCTGGGACAGGGTATACGAGCAGTACTTC,CASSTWDRVYEQYF
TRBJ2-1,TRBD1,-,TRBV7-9,TGTGCCAGCAGCTTTGCAGGGGGCTCCTACAATGAGCAGTTCTTC,CASSFAGGSYNEQFF
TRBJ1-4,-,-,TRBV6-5,TGTGCCAGCAGACGGCTTGATGAAAAACTGTTTTTT,CASRRLDEKLFF
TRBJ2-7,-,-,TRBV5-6,TGTGCCAGCAGCCGGACAGATAGCTCCTACGAGCAGTACTTC,CASSRTDSSYEQYF
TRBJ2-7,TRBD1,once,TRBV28,TGTGCCAGCGACAGGGGGAACTCCTACGAGCAGTACTTC,CASDRGNSYEQYF
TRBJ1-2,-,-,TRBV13,TGTGCCAGCAGCTCCTGGACTCATGAGGTCTATGGCTACACCTTC,CASSSWTHEVYGYTF
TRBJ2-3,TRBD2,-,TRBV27,TGTGCCAGCAGGAGACTAGCGGGAGGGCCCTCCGCCACAGATACGCAGTATTTT,CASRRLAGGPSATDTQYF
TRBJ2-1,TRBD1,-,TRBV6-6,TGTGCCAGCAGGACCGGGGACAGATACGACAATGAGCAGTTCTTC,CASRTGDRYDNEQFF
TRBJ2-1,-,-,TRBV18,TGTGCCAGCTCACCCGTTCTTCCCGGCTACAATGAGCAGTTCTTC,CASSPVLPGYNEQFF
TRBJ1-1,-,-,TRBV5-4,TGTGCCAGCAGCTTGACTAACACTGAAGCTTTCTTT,CASSLTNTEAFF
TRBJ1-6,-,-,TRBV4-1,TGCGCCAGCAGCCAAGGGCAGGGGAGAAATTCACCCCTCCACTTT,CASSQGQGRNSPLHF
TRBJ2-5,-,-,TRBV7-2,TGTGCCAGCAGCTCTCGAGGGCGAGAAGAGACCCAGTACTTC,CASSSRGREETQYF
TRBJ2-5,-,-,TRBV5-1,TGCGCCAGCAGCCTGGAGGGGTATGGAGAGACCCAGTACTTC,CASSLEGYGETQYF
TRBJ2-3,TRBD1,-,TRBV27,TGTGCCAGCAGTTTAAAGGACAGGGAAGCAGATACGCAGTATTTT,CASSLKDREADTQYF
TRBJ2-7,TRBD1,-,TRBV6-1,TGTGCCAGCAGTGTGTGGACAGGAACCTACGAGCAGTACTTC,CASSVWTGTYEQYF
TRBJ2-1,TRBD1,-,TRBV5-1,TGCGCCAGCAGTCCCAGGGGGCTCACCCCGCTTTCTAATGAGCAGTTCTTC,CASSPRGLTPLSNEQFF
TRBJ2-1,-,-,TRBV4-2,TGTGCCAGCAGCCGAGACGGACGGCTTGAGCAGTTCTTC,CASSRDGRLEQFF
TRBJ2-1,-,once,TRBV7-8,TGTGCCAGCAGCCCTGGTCCCGCGTGGGGCAGCAATGAGCAGTTCTTC,CASSPGPAWGSNEQFF
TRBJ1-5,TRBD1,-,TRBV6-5,TGTGCCAGCAGCCCGACAGGGATTGGGTATCAGCCCCAGCATTTT,CASSPTGIGYQPQHF
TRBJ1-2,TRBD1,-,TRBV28,TGTGCCAGCAGGCAACCGGGACAGGGGGACGGCTACACCTTC,CASRQPGQGDGYTF
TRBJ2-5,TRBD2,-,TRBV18,TGTGCCAGCTCACCATCCGCGGGAGGCCTCCGATCGGCCCAGTACTTC,CASSPSAGGLRSAQYF
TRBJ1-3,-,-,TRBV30,TGTGCCTGGAGTGGTCCCGCGTGGGATTACTACACGAACTCTGGAAACACCATATATTTT,CAWSGPAWDYYTNSGNTIYF
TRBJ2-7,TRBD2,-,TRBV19,TGTGCCAGTAGTGTGACTAGCGGGGGCTCCTACGAGCAGTACTTC,CASSVTSGGSYEQYF
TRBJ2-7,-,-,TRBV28,TGTGCCAGCAGTTCAGGGGACGGGTCCTACGAGCAGTACTTC,CASSSGDGSYEQYF
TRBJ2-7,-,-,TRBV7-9,TGTGCCAGCAGCTTAGGGGTGGGGGCTGGCTACGAGCAGTACTTC,CASSLGVGAGYEQYF
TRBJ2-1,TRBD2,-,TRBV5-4,TGTGCCAGCAGCTTGGGTCCTAGCGGGAGTAACGCCAATGAGCAGTTCTTC,CASSLGPSGSNANEQFF
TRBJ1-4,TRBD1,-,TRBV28,TGTGCCAGCTTGGGACAGAATGAAAAACTGTTTTTT,CASLGQNEKLFF
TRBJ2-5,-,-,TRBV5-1,TGCGCCAGCCAAAGCCCAGGAGAGACCCAGTACTTC,CASQSPGETQYF
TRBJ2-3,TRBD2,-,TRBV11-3,TGTGCCAGCAGCTTTAGCGGGAGGGGGACAGATACGCAGTATTTT,CASSFSGRGTDTQYF
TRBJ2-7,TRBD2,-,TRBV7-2,TGTGCCAGCAGCCCCACCGGGGGACTAGCCTACGAGCAGTACTTC,CASSPTGGLAYEQYF